This TCR beta chain was profiled in a study of blood T cell repertoires in COVID-19. The CDR3 totals 15 residues. With 4 bases clipped from V and 5 bases from J, the junction kept 10 bases outside the gene matches. Germline V gives CDR1 SGHVS, CDR2 FNYEAQ. How the authors handled the data: Nucleated cell number was recorded as an estimate derived from reference gene primer amplification. Sequenced by immunoSEQ multiplex PCR; TCRdb stores in-frame clones only, minus some. V and J calls and clone size are as listed in that table; D and trimming were resolved from the DNA. The sample has under 200,000 clones; roughly 80% are singletons.

This TCR derives from a man between 60 and 75 years old with active or convalescent COVID-19. The gene calls are TRBV7-6 and TRBJ2-7, with 8 bases that match TRBD2. Sequencing was carried out using peripheral blood. Here the CDR3 reads CASSSLESGRDEQYF. CDR3 nucleotides: TGTGCCAGCAGCTCCTTAGAGAGCGGGAGAGACGAGCAGTACTTC.